The present entry profiles one TCR beta chain with its context. Its antigen remains unknown. The table came from immunoSEQ multiplex PCR; TCRdb's copy has only in-frame clones and leaves some out. The table lists tens of thousands of clones, around 82% of them singletons. This sample stems from a study of OX40 agonist ivuxolimab in advanced cancers. Regarding the study as a whole: Partial responders receiving 0.1-3.0 mg/kg showed among the lowest clonal expansion.

The sequence derives from an adult with an advanced solid tumor such as melanoma, head and neck, liver or kidney cancer. The input for sequencing was CD4+ or CD8+ T cells sorted from blood, taken in a trial of the OX40 agonist ivuxolimab.

CDR3 loop: CASTMTGGYGYTF. The CDR3 nucleotides read TGTGCCAGCACTATGACAGGGGGGTATGGCTACACCTTC. V usage is TRBV6-1 and J usage is TRBJ1-2; 9 bases are shared with TRBD1. Germline V gene sequence: CDR1 MNHNS, CDR2 SASEGT. This CDR3 comprises 13 residues. V lost 7 bases and J lost 5; bases outside the gene matches: 5.